A selection of T cell receptor beta chains follows, all from one sample in a study of naive and memory T cell subsets. TCRdb re-analysed the 5' RACE reads in MiXCR, keeping a single row per CDR3 protein. The data hold about 62,000 distinct CDR3 sequences, with under 10% observed a single time. Receptor source: a female donor in good health. CDR3s include the opening cysteine and the closing phenylalanine or tryptophan. Fields, in order: clone size, V gene, D gene, J gene, CDR3 DNA, CDR3 protein. The D gene is left open where the match is weak. Expanded clones get a size class; other rows say once, few or many, or leave the size out.

abundance: many
v_gene: TRBV7-8
d_gene: NA
j_gene: TRBJ2-5
CDR3nt: TGTGCCAGCAGCTTAAGGAGGGATCCCGGTAGGGAGACCCAGTACTTC
CDR3aa: CASSLRRDPGRETQYF

abundance: many
v_gene: TRBV4-1
d_gene: TRBD1
j_gene: TRBJ1-1
CDR3nt: TGCGCCAGCAGCCAAGTCGACAGGGAAGGCACTGAAGCTTTCTTT
CDR3aa: CASSQVDREGTEAFF

abundance: many
v_gene: TRBV11-2
d_gene: NA
j_gene: TRBJ1-1
CDR3nt: TGTGCCAGCAGCTATTTTGGGGGCCTGAACACTGAAGCTTTCTTT
CDR3aa: CASSYFGGLNTEAFF

abundance: many
v_gene: TRBV29-1
d_gene: NA
j_gene: TRBJ1-3
CDR3nt: TGCAGCGTTGTGGTAGGTCCTGGAAACACCATATATTTT
CDR3aa: CSVVVGPGNTIYF

abundance: NA
v_gene: TRBV27
d_gene: NA
j_gene: TRBJ2-6
CDR3nt: TGTGCCAGCAGTTTACAGGGCTCTGGGGCCAACGTCCTGACTTTC
CDR3aa: CASSLQGSGANVLTF

abundance: many
v_gene: TRBV14
d_gene: TRBD2
j_gene: TRBJ2-5
CDR3nt: TGTGCCAGCAGCCAAGTTCTGATGAGCGGGGGCGTGGAGACCCAGTACTTC
CDR3aa: CASSQVLMSGGVETQYF

abundance: NA
v_gene: TRBV3-1
d_gene: NA
j_gene: TRBJ2-3
CDR3nt: TGTGCCAGCAACCAAGGGTTGGCTAGCCCTAGCACAGATACGCAGTATTTT
CDR3aa: CASNQGLASPSTDTQYF

abundance: many
v_gene: TRBV7-2
d_gene: NA
j_gene: TRBJ1-5
CDR3nt: TGTGCCAGCAGCTTAGACAGCAATCAGCCCCAGCATTTT
CDR3aa: CASSLDSNQPQHF

abundance: NA
v_gene: TRBV7-9
d_gene: NA
j_gene: TRBJ2-5
CDR3nt: TGTGCCAGCAGCTTAGTTAGCAGGGCGCAAGAGACCCAGTACTTC
CDR3aa: CASSLVSRAQETQYF

abundance: few
v_gene: TRBV27
d_gene: TRBD1
j_gene: TRBJ2-7
CDR3nt: TGTGCCAGCAGTTTACAGGGGGCGTTTGAGCAGTACTTC
CDR3aa: CASSLQGAFEQYF

abundance: many
v_gene: TRBV6-1
d_gene: NA
j_gene: TRBJ1-1
CDR3nt: TGTGCCAGCAGTGAATTACGAGCGAACACTGAAGCTTTCTTT
CDR3aa: CASSELRANTEAFF

abundance: many
v_gene: TRBV28
d_gene: NA
j_gene: TRBJ2-1
CDR3nt: TGTGCCACCAACCCTAGAAATGGGGACAATGAGCAGTTCTTC
CDR3aa: CATNPRNGDNEQFF

abundance: few
v_gene: TRBV6-1
d_gene: TRBD1
j_gene: TRBJ1-5
CDR3nt: TGTGCCAGCAGTGAAGGAACAGGGGGCTCGAGCAATCAGCCCCAGCATTTT
CDR3aa: CASSEGTGGSSNQPQHF

abundance: many
v_gene: TRBV12-3/TRBV12-4
d_gene: NA
j_gene: TRBJ1-5
CDR3nt: TGTGCCAGCAGTTACGCGGCAGGCAATCAGCCCCAGCATTTT
CDR3aa: CASSYAAGNQPQHF

abundance: few
v_gene: TRBV29-1
d_gene: NA
j_gene: TRBJ1-2
CDR3nt: TGCAGCGTTAGTTACAGGCCCGACGATGGCTACACCTTC
CDR3aa: CSVSYRPDDGYTF

abundance: few
v_gene: TRBV24-1
d_gene: NA
j_gene: TRBJ2-5
CDR3nt: TGTGCCACCAGTGATTTTGGGCCAGAAGAGACCCAGTACTTC
CDR3aa: CATSDFGPEETQYF

abundance: few
v_gene: TRBV6-1
d_gene: NA
j_gene: TRBJ1-2
CDR3nt: TGTGCCAGCAGGATCACACCGAATTCCGGAACGGGCTATGGCTACACCTTC
CDR3aa: CASRITPNSGTGYGYTF

abundance: NA
v_gene: TRBV11-2
d_gene: NA
j_gene: TRBJ2-7
CDR3nt: TGTGCCAGCAGCCCTCAAGGCCCCTACGAGCAGTACTTC
CDR3aa: CASSPQGPYEQYF